What follows are 17 T cell receptor beta chains derived from one specimen sequenced in a study of CD8 T cells in Susac syndrome. A quantity of about 0.45 to 1 ug RNA underwent reverse transcription using random hexamers. A single record per CDR3 protein comes from TCRdb applying MiXCR to the immunoSEQ multiplex PCR reads. The top ten hold approximately 0.098% of the sample, which has some 200,000 distinct CDR3 sequences, 95% seen once. Input material: CD4+ T cells from PBMCs. The origin of the receptors is a human donor with Susac syndrome.

The CDR3 loop reads CATSVGPSTDTQYF. As DNA, the CDR3 is TGTGCCACCTCCGTCGGTCCTAGCACAGATACGCAGTATTTT. The rearrangement uses TRBV10-3 and TRBJ2-3; D gene ambiguous. This CDR3 has 14 amino acids. CDR1 is ENHRY and CDR2 is SYGVKD in the germline V gene. Trimming cost V 10 bases and J 0 bases, with 14 bases left between them.

The genes are TRBV7-8 and TRBJ1-5; D is ambiguous. This CDR3 comprises 14 residues. Germline V lookup: CDR1 SGHVS, CDR2 FQNEAQ. V lost 2 bases and J lost 8, with 13 bases in between. For the CDR3, the DNA is TGTGCCAGCAGCTTATTTGGAGGTGTGGAGCCCCAGCATTTT. Amino acid sequence: CASSLFGGVEPQHF.

V and J are TRBV25-1 and TRBJ1-1; 9 nucleotides agree with TRBD1. This CDR3 comprises 13 residues. V trimming: 8 bases; J trimming: 6 bases; junction bases outside the gene matches: 7. In germline, CDR1 is MGHDK, CDR2 SYGVNS. The CDR3 here is CASAGQGNAEAFF. CDR3 coding DNA: TGTGCCAGCGCGGGACAGGGAAACGCTGAAGCTTTCTTT. The entire variable domain, with the rest obtained from reference TRBV25-1 and TRBJ1-1, is as follows: EADIYQTPRYLVIGTGKKITLECSQTMGHDKMYWYQQDPGMELHLIHYSYGVNSTEKGDLSSESTVSRIRTEHFPLTLESARPSHTSQYLCASAGQGNAEAFFGQGTRLTVV.

The chain combines TRBV4-1 with TRBJ2-1, with TRBD2 matching 10 bases. The CDR3 loop spans 17 amino acids. Germline assignment: CDR1 MGHRA and CDR2 YSYEKL. V shed 4 bases, J shed 4 bases, and the junction held 10 bases outside the gene matches. This CDR3 is CASSPNPAGGRYNEQFF. CDR3 nucleotides: TGCGCCAGCAGCCCCAACCCAGCGGGGGGGCGTTACAATGAGCAGTTCTTC.

The rearrangement links TRBV7-8 to TRBJ2-3, with a tentative D call TRBD2 (7 bases). The CDR3 consists of 16 residues. V lost 5 bases and J 0 bases, leaving 15 bases between the germline ends. From germline, CDR1 is SGHVS and CDR2 FQNEAQ. The CDR3 nucleotides read TGTGCCAGCAGCCGGACTAGGGGGTCTAGCACAGATACGCAGTATTTT. Protein: CASSRTRGSSTDTQYF.

The rearrangement links TRBV3-1 to TRBJ2-3; D is undetermined. There are 13 residues in the CDR3. Trimming left V 2 bases short and J 0 bases short, with 3 bases between. Germline V CDR1 and CDR2: LGHDT, YNNKEL (reference sequence). CDR3 bases: TGTGCCAGCAGCCAATTCAGCACAGATACGCAGTATTTT. Translated, it gives CASSQFSTDTQYF.

A single count supports this clonotype. The CDR3 reads CASSTSGGANEQFF. CDR3 nucleotides: TGTGCCAGCAGCACTAGCGGGGGGGCAAATGAGCAGTTCTTC. J is TRBJ2-1 and V is TRBV7-3, with TRBD2 matching over 13 bases. This CDR3 is built from 14 residues. Germline-derived CDR1 and CDR2 are SGHTA and FQGTGA. The V and J ends lost 5 bases and 7 bases, in that order; junction bases with no gene match: 2.

This clonotype was picked up one time. The rearrangement joins TRBV2 to TRBJ2-7; the D is unclear. The germline gives CDR1 SNHLY, CDR2 FYNNEI. The CDR3 consists of 14 residues. V was pared by 5 bases and J by 0 bases, with 11 bases between. The CDR3 sequence is CASSWDISSYEQYF. CDR3 DNA sequence: TGTGCCAGCAGTTGGGATATTAGCTCCTACGAGCAGTACTTC.

Comment on this clonotype: The junction departs from the called germline gene at one end, perhaps through a read error. The chain joins TRBV12-3 or TRBV12-4 to TRBJ1-1, with D perhaps TRBD1 (5 bases). CDR3 length: 13 residues. This CDR3 reads CASGNFGGTYNIF. The CDR3 DNA reads TGTGCCAGCGGCAACTTTGGGGGGACGTATAATATCTTT.

The rearrangement links TRBV5-6 to TRBJ2-3; D uncertain. V lost 4 bases and J 0 bases, leaving 12 bases between the germline ends. The CDR3 covers 15 residues. Germline V CDR1 and CDR2: SGHDT, YYEEEE. The CDR3 nucleotides are TGTGCCAGCAGCCGTCAGGCGCATAGCACAGATACGCAGTATTTT. Amino acids: CASSRQAHSTDTQYF.

V usage is TRBV29-1 and J usage is TRBJ1-4, with D tentatively TRBD1 (6 bases). V lost 4 bases and J 6 bases, leaving 15 bases between the germline ends. The CDR3 runs 14 residues. Germline V gene lookup returns CDR1 SQVTM and CDR2 ANQGSEA. This CDR3 reads CSVGAGQRHEKLFF. In nucleotides, the CDR3 is TGCAGCGTTGGGGCTGGACAGCGCCATGAAAAACTGTTTTTT.

The rearrangement uses TRBV30 and TRBJ1-2; 9 bases align to TRBD1. V was pared by 3 bases and J by 5 bases, with 10 bases of the junction left unmatched. This CDR3 comprises 15 residues. Germline V gene data show CDR1 as GTSNPN and CDR2 as SVGIG (reference sequence). The CDR3: CAWRAKQGAGYGYTF. In DNA, the CDR3 is TGTGCCTGGAGGGCGAAACAGGGGGCTGGGTATGGCTACACCTTC. The whole variable domain, filled in from reference TRBV30 and TRBJ1-2, reads SQTIHQWPATLVQPVGSPLSLECTVEGTSNPNLYWYRQAAGRGLQLLFYSVGIGQISSEVPQNLSASRPQDRQFILSSKKLLLSDSGFYLCAWRAKQGAGYGYTFGSGTRLTVV.

V is TRBV20-1 and J is TRBJ1-5, with a tentative D call TRBD1 (6 bases). The CDR3 runs to 15 residues. V was clipped by 6 bases and J by 2 bases, with 17 bases between them. Germline V gives CDR1 DFQATT, CDR2 SNEGSKA (reference sequence). CDR3 nucleotide sequence: TGCAGTGCCTACGAATGGGCAGGGGGCAATCAGCCCCAGCATTTT. It codes for CSAYEWAGGNQPQHF.

The chain employs TRBV15 and TRBJ2-3; TRBD2 aligns across 14 bases. Germline lookup yields CDR1 LNHNV and CDR2 YYDKDF (reference sequence). The CDR3 covers 15 residues. Trimming took 5 bases from V and 8 from J; bases not matched to a gene: 6. CDR3 residues: CATSPRLAGGVTQYF. The CDR3 coding sequence is TGTGCCACCAGCCCCCGACTAGCGGGGGGGGTTACGCAGTATTTT.

The chain carries TRBV19 and TRBJ2-6; tentatively, D is TRBD2 (6 bases). CDR3 length: 15 residues. V dropped 7 bases and J dropped 2 bases, with 12 bases sitting between them. Germline V gene data show CDR1 as LNHDA and CDR2 as SQIVND (reference sequence). The CDR3 here is CASTIGGPGANVLTF. The CDR3 nucleotides are TGTGCCAGTACCATCGGGGGACCTGGGGCCAACGTCCTGACTTTC. Supplemented by reference TRBV19 and TRBJ2-6, the full variable domain reads DGGITQSPKYLFRKEGQNVTLSCEQNLNHDAMYWYRQDPGQGLRLIYYSQIVNDFQKGDIAEGYSVSREKKESFPLTVTSAQKNPTAFYLCASTIGGPGANVLTFGAGSRLTVL.

The chain has TRBV12-3 or TRBV12-4 and TRBJ2-1; D remains ambiguous. The length of the CDR3 is 13 residues. Deletions cut 2 bases from V and 6 bases from J, with 8 bases between. The DNA for the CDR3 is TGTGCCAGCAGTTTAATTGATGGCAATGAGCAGTTCTTC. Its protein is CASSLIDGNEQFF.

This chain links TRBV4-2 with TRBJ1-3; 7 bases fit TRBD1. Germline V gives CDR1 LGHNA, CDR2 YNFKEQ. The CDR3 spans 16 residues. J lost 4 bases, V lost 3 bases, and 9 bases had no gene match. The CDR3: CASSQTGQTYGNTIYF. The CDR3 nucleotides read TGTGCCAGCAGCCAGACGGGACAGACTTACGGAAACACCATATATTTT.